The 14 T cell receptor beta chains presented below share a single source sample, sequenced in a study of T cells after yellow fever vaccination. From the 5' RACE reads, TCRdb called clonotypes with MiXCR, one entry per CDR3 protein. The table has a few hundred thousand distinct CDR3 sequences, about 7% seen once. This sample comprised CD4+ T cells sorted from PBMCs, obtained 15 days after the yellow fever booster vaccination. Receptor source: a man younger than 45 who received the YFV17D yellow fever vaccine.

The chain carries TRBV4-2 and TRBJ2-1; 9 nucleotides agree with TRBD1. The CDR3 has 15 amino acids. With 1 base clipped from V and 4 bases from J, the junction kept 2 bases outside the gene matches. CDR1 and CDR2 from the germline V gene are LGHNA and YNFKEQ. The CDR3 spells CASSQVGTGYNEQFF. CDR3 DNA sequence: TGTGCCAGCAGCCAAGTAGGGACAGGGTACAATGAGCAGTTCTTC.

This clonotype was detected ten times or more. The chain links TRBV7-2 to TRBJ2-2; TRBD1 agrees at 9 bases. Looked up from germline, CDR1 is SGHTA and CDR2 is FQGNSA. The J segment lost 7 bases and the V segment lost 5 bases, leaving 14 bases of the junction unmatched. The CDR3 is made up of 17 amino acids. In DNA, the CDR3 is TGTGCCAGCAGCCCTACAGCCGGGACAGGGTTTGGCGGGGAGCTGTTTTTT. The encoded protein is CASSPTAGTGFGGELFF.

This clonotype was seen a few times. V and J are TRBV7-2 and TRBJ1-3; 7 bases are shared with TRBD1. Germline lookup yields CDR1 SGHTA and CDR2 FQGNSA. V shed 1 base, J shed 0 bases, and the junction held 3 bases outside the gene matches. This CDR3 spans 16 amino acids. CDR3 region: CASSLGDRASGNTIYF. CDR3 nucleotide sequence: TGTGCCAGCAGCTTAGGCGACAGGGCCTCTGGAAACACCATATATTTT.

This clonotype occurred many times. This chain uses TRBV3-1 with TRBJ2-1; D gene unclear. The CDR3 has 13 amino acids. Trimming took 4 bases from V and 8 from J, leaving 12 bases between them. The germline CDR1 and CDR2 sequences are LGHDT and YNNKEL (reference sequence). The CDR3 spells CASSRAGGDEQFF. DNA for the CDR3: TGTGCCAGCAGCCGAGCCGGTGGTGATGAGCAGTTCTTC.

The chain uses TRBV25-1 and TRBJ2-3; D ambiguous. The CDR3 loop spans 15 amino acids. CDR1 and CDR2 from the germline V gene are MGHDK and SYGVNS. V lost 4 bases, J lost 2 bases, and 13 bases lay in between. As DNA, the CDR3 is TGTGCCAGCAGTGGCCGGACCTCACCCACAGATACGCAGTATTTT. This codes for CASSGRTSPTDTQYF.

The chain employs TRBV20-1 and TRBJ2-2; no clear D. The CDR3 is 14 amino acids. Germline CDR1 reads DFQATT; CDR2 reads SNEGSKA (reference sequence). Trimming took 3 bases from V and 1 from J, leaving 9 bases between them. CDR3 loop: CSASLAGNTGELFF. CDR3 bases: TGCAGTGCTAGTTTGGCCGGGAACACCGGGGAGCTGTTTTTT.

The chain uses TRBV7-2 and TRBJ2-3, with D unclear. V was shortened by 5 bases and J by 2 bases, with 5 bases between the two germline ends. CDR3 length: 12 amino acids. CDR1 and CDR2 (germline): SGHTA, FQGNSA. CDR3 in amino acids: CASSTDTDTQYF. The CDR3 DNA is TGTGCCAGCAGCACCGACACAGATACGCAGTATTTT.

The CDR3 loop is CASSPTYGTSNFYEQYF. The CDR3 DNA reads TGCGCCAGCAGCCCCACATACGGGACTAGCAATTTCTACGAGCAGTACTTC. The chain is built from TRBV4-3 and TRBJ2-7; 9 nucleotides line up with TRBD2. This CDR3 is built from 17 residues. With V trimmed by 4 bases and J by 3 bases, 13 bases remained unmatched. The germline CDR1 and CDR2 sequences are LGHNA and YSLEER.

This chain joins TRBV7-9 and TRBJ2-3; TRBD2 agrees at 7 bases. CDR3 length: 14 residues. Germline V gene sequence: CDR1 SEHNR, CDR2 FQNEAQ (reference sequence). After removal of 1 base from V and 6 bases from J, the junction contained 4 bases not matched to a gene. CDR3 residues: CASSLVAAGDTQYF. The CDR3 DNA reads TGTGCCAGCAGCTTAGTCGCAGCGGGGGATACGCAGTATTTT.

This rearrangement joins TRBV10-1 to TRBJ2-5; 7 bases map to TRBD1. CDR1 WNHNN and CDR2 SYGVQD come from the germline V gene (reference sequence). V shed 5 bases and J 5 bases; nucleotides not matched to a gene: 5. The CDR3 has 13 residues. CDR3 region: CASSTGVAETQYF. The DNA of the CDR3 is TGCGCCAGCAGTACAGGGGTCGCGGAGACCCAGTACTTC.

The chain has TRBV9 and TRBJ1-1; 11 nucleotides agree with TRBD1. Unmatched junction bases numbered 5, after V lost 4 bases and J lost 0 bases. Germline CDR1 reads SGDLS; CDR2 reads YYNGEE. The CDR3 is made up of 16 amino acids. For the CDR3, the DNA is TGTGCCAGCAGCATGTGGGGACAGGGGGTGAACACTGAAGCTTTCTTT. This encodes CASSMWGQGVNTEAFF.

This clonotype has only a few counts. The chain has TRBV29-1 and TRBJ2-7, with D perhaps TRBD2 (5 bases). Trimming cost V 3 bases and J 4 bases, with 10 bases left between them. This CDR3 is 12 amino acids long. CDR1 and CDR2 (germline): SQVTM, ANQGSEA. The CDR3 DNA sequence: TGCAGCGTTGAGAGGGATTCGTACGAGCAGTACTTC. Its translation is CSVERDSYEQYF.

The table lists this clonotype with a few counts. The CDR3 here is CASSQSTGGKYNEQFF. The CDR3 DNA sequence: TGTGCCAGCAGCCAAAGTACAGGGGGGAAGTACAATGAGCAGTTCTTC. V and J are TRBV12-3 or TRBV12-4 and TRBJ2-1; 8 positions agree with TRBD1. The ends lost 6 bases at V and 4 bases at J; junction bases unmatched: 11. CDR3 length: 16 amino acids.

The CDR3 DNA follows: TGTGCCAGCAGCTTAGGGGTAGCGGGAGTAGACGAGCAGTACTTC. Its translation is CASSLGVAGVDEQYF. The rearrangement links TRBV7-2 to TRBJ2-7, with 9 positions matching TRBD2. CDR1 is SGHTA, CDR2 FQGNSA, per germline. This CDR3 is built from 15 residues. J was trimmed by 5 bases and V by 1 base; bases with no gene match: 6.